A single sample is the source of the 17 T cell receptor beta chains below, sequenced in a study of cytomegalovirus exposure and HLA in healthy donors. It was with 60 Vbeta and 13 Jbeta primers that the PCR ran. Profiling relied on immunoSEQ multiplex PCR, and the TCRdb table lists in-frame clones only, not all of them. Recorded for this sample: 150,000 to 200,000 clones. The sequenced material came from PBMCs. Receptors originate from a young man in good health and CMV-seronegative.

This chain uses TRBV11-2 with TRBJ2-5; D is undetermined. Germline values: CDR1 SGHAT, CDR2 FQNNGV. The length of the CDR3 is 16 residues. Trimming took off 0 bases at V and 3 bases at J, with 14 bases between the two ends. This chain's CDR3 is CASSLDSVAPEETQYF. DNA of the CDR3: TGTGCCAGCAGCTTAGATAGTGTAGCCCCGGAAGAGACCCAGTACTTC.

CDR3 sequence reads: CASSRGDYSTDTQYF. The CDR3, as DNA: TGTGCCAGCAGCCGAGGGGACTACAGCACAGATACGCAGTATTTT. The chain links TRBV14 to TRBJ2-3, with 7 bases fitting TRBD2. Germline CDR1 is SGHDN and CDR2 is FVKESK. This CDR3 is built from 15 residues. V was clipped by 4 bases and J by 0 bases; unmatched bases: 4.

The chain has TRBV28 and TRBJ1-1, with D tentatively TRBD1 (6 bases). V was trimmed by 6 bases and J by 4 bases, leaving 18 bases between them. CDR3 length: 15 residues. Germline lookup yields CDR1 MDHEN and CDR2 SYDVKM. CDR3 nucleotide sequence: TGTGCCAGCAGCTCCCTCGACAGGTTCGTCACTGAAGCTTTCTTT. Amino acid sequence: CASSSLDRFVTEAFF.

CDR3 residues: CASRYQSNQPQHF. The CDR3 DNA sequence: TGTGCCAGCAGGTACCAGAGCAATCAGCCCCAGCATTTT. The chain joins TRBV6-6 to TRBJ1-5; D unclear. CDR1 and CDR2 (germline): MNHNY, SVGAGI (reference sequence). The CDR3 covers 13 residues. V was pared by 6 bases and J by 1 base, with 7 bases between.

The chain links TRBV10-3 to TRBJ2-3, with 8 positions matching TRBD1. The CDR3 is 14 amino acids. With 6 bases clipped from V and 3 bases from J, the junction kept 5 bases outside the gene matches. Germline V CDR1 and CDR2: ENHRY, SYGVKD. CDR3 in amino acids: CAIRGQGATDTQYF. For the CDR3, the DNA is TGTGCCATCAGAGGACAGGGTGCAACAGATACGCAGTATTTT.

The V and J genes are TRBV4-1 and TRBJ1-5; D ambiguous. The CDR3 runs 13 residues. Germline CDR1 MGHRA, CDR2 YSYEKL. Trimming removed 1 base at V and 5 bases at J, with 6 bases between. DNA of the CDR3: TGCGCCAGCAGCCAAGCTCAGGATCAGCCCCAGCATTTT. Protein product: CASSQAQDQPQHF.

The DNA for the CDR3 is TGTGCCAGCAGGACGGAGTATGGCTACACCTTC. It codes for CASRTEYGYTF. The genes are TRBV6-5 and TRBJ1-2; D not certain. The length of the CDR3 is 11 residues. Trimming shortened V by 6 bases and J by 5 bases, and 7 bases separated the two germline ends. The germline CDR1 and CDR2 sequences are MNHEY and SVGAGI.

The J gene is TRBJ1-2, the V gene TRBV7-2; 9 bases fit TRBD1. Germline V gene sequence: CDR1 SGHTA, CDR2 FQGNSA. This CDR3 contains 13 residues. Trimming at V came to 5 bases and at J to 8 bases, leaving 6 bases not matched to a gene. Written as DNA, the CDR3 is TGTGCCAGCAGCCTCACAGGGGGCGGCGGCTACACCTTC. Its translation: CASSLTGGGGYTF.

The chain couples TRBV7-2 to TRBJ2-3, with no clear D. The germline CDR1 and CDR2 sequences are SGHTA and FQGNSA. CDR3 length equals 16 residues. Trimming shortened V by 1 base and J by 4 bases, and 15 bases separated the two germline ends. The CDR3 loop reads CASSLGYHHDSDTQYF. For the CDR3, the DNA is TGTGCCAGCAGCTTAGGGTACCACCACGACTCAGATACGCAGTATTTT.

V is TRBV7-2 and J is TRBJ1-3; maybe TRBD1 (5 bases). This CDR3 spans 12 amino acids. V lost 5 bases to trimming and J lost 8 bases, with 10 bases between them. The germline V gene encodes CDR1 SGHTA and CDR2 FQGNSA. The CDR3 DNA is TGTGCCAGCAGCGCGGGACCGGACACCATATATTTT. It codes for CASSAGPDTIYF.

The chain joins TRBV5-1 to TRBJ2-5, with 11 bases matching TRBD2. The better agreement between TRBJ2-7 and the DNA end casts doubt on the J call. The CDR3 runs to 15 residues. CDR1 is SGHRS, CDR2 YFSETQ, per germline. CDR3 amino acids: CASTATSGSLYEQYF. In nucleotides, the CDR3 is TGCGCCAGCACGGCTACTAGCGGGAGTTTATACGAGCAGTACTTC.

The CDR3 protein is CASSLAGRTSYNSPLHF. The CDR3 DNA reads as TGTGCCAGCAGCTTAGCGGGGCGGACCTCCTATAATTCACCCCTCCACTTT. The chain couples TRBV7-9 to TRBJ1-6, with D tentatively TRBD1 (5 bases). The CDR3 extends over 17 amino acids. Germline V CDR1 and CDR2: SEHNR, FQNEAQ (reference sequence). Between the trimmed V and J ends, which lost 0 bases and 0 bases, there was a span of 9 bases.

The V gene is TRBV21-1, the J gene TRBJ2-7; the D segment call TRBD1 is taken from the table without a DNA check. TRBV21-1 is reported as a pseudogene. This CDR3 has 15 residues. The CDR3 protein is CASSRFGTDSYEQYF. In DNA, the CDR3 is TGTGCCAGCAGCAGGTTCGGGACGGACAGCTACGAGCAGTACTTC.

This chain connects TRBV27 to TRBJ1-1; 8 bases line up with TRBD1. Germline CDR1 is MNHEY and CDR2 is SMNVEV (reference sequence). V shed 6 bases, J shed 0 bases, and the junction held 9 bases outside the gene matches. CDR3 length: 16 amino acids. The CDR3 DNA is TGTGCCAGCAGATCCCTTATGACAGGGGTGAACACTGAAGCTTTCTTT. It is translated as CASRSLMTGVNTEAFF.

The V gene is TRBV7-9, the J gene TRBJ1-3, with D possibly matching TRBD1 (6 bases). V gave up 5 bases and J gave up 0 bases, with 11 bases separating them. Germline V gene sequence: CDR1 SEHNR, CDR2 FQNEAQ (reference sequence). The CDR3 covers 15 residues. The CDR3 nucleotides are TGTGCCAGCAGCGCTGGACAGTCCTCTGGAAACACCATATATTTT. It translates to CASSAGQSSGNTIYF.

The chain has TRBV30 and TRBJ1-1; 7 bases match TRBD1. Trimming cost V 4 bases and J 1 base; bases outside gene matches: 9. The CDR3 sequence is 15 residues long. The germline V gene encodes CDR1 GTSNPN and CDR2 SVGIG (reference sequence). CDR3 protein: CAWTDRVYWNTEAFF. The CDR3 nucleotides are TGTGCCTGGACTGACAGGGTTTATTGGAACACTGAAGCTTTCTTT.

The J gene is TRBJ1-5, the V gene TRBV27; D gene uncertain. The CDR3 runs to 16 residues. The V gene's germline CDR1 is MNHEY and CDR2 SMNVEV (reference sequence). The ends were cut back, 3 bases at V and 2 bases at J, with 14 bases in the middle. CDR3 sequence reads: CASSLDPYGGNQPQHF. CDR3 bases: TGTGCCAGCAGTTTGGACCCATACGGGGGCAATCAGCCCCAGCATTTT.